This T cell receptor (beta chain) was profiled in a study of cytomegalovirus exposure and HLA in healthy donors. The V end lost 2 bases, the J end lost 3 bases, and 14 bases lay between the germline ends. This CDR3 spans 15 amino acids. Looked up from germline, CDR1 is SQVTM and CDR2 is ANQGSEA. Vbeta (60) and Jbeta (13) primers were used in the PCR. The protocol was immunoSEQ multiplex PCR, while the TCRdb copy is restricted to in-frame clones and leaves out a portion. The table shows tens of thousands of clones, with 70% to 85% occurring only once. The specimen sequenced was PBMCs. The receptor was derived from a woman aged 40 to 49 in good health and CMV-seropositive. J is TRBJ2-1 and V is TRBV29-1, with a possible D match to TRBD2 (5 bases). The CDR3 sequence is CSVELAARIYNEQFF. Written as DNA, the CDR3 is TGCAGCGTTGAACTAGCTGCCCGAATCTACAATGAGCAGTTCTTC.